The next 17 T cell receptor beta chains were all read from a single sample in a study of blood T cells in healthy people across ages. The use of a sample-barcoded 5' primer and a J-beta primer mix characterized a second PCR of roughly 7 to 12 cycles. TCRdb passed the 5' RACE reads through MiXCR, listing each CDR3 protein once. The sample contains hundreds of thousands of distinct CDR3 sequences, roughly 50% of which appear only once. What was sequenced was blood. The receptors were gathered from a man younger than 40 in good health.

This clonotype was recorded once. The chain couples TRBV5-1 to TRBJ1-1; D is possibly TRBD1 (6 bases). Looked up from germline, CDR1 is SGHRS and CDR2 is YFSETQ. CDR3 length equals 15 residues. The V gene lost 4 bases and the J gene lost 4 bases, with 17 bases spanning the gap. CDR3 in amino acids: CASSAYRDLVTEAFF. The CDR3 DNA sequence: TGCGCCAGCAGCGCCTACAGGGACCTGGTCACTGAAGCTTTCTTT.

The J gene is TRBJ1-4, the V gene TRBV20-1; D is undetermined. The CDR3 loop spans 12 amino acids. V lost 4 bases and J lost 5, with 8 bases in between. Germline CDR1 and CDR2: DFQATT and SNEGSKA (reference sequence). The CDR3 region has the DNA TGCAGTGCTAATATCGGGAATGAAAAACTGTTTTTT. It codes for CSANIGNEKLFF.

This clonotype was found many times. The chain links TRBV7-2 to TRBJ2-3; TRBD2 matches at 11 bases. Losses at the gene ends were 2 bases for V and 2 bases for J; bases not matched to a gene: 3. The V gene's germline CDR1 is SGHTA and CDR2 FQGNSA. The CDR3 covers 16 residues. The CDR3 DNA reads as TGTGCCAGCAGCTTAACTAGCGGGGGTGTCACAGATACGCAGTATTTT. This codes for CASSLTSGGVTDTQYF.

The V and J genes are TRBV3-1 and TRBJ2-2, with TRBD1 identical over 7 bases. V trimming: 4 bases; J trimming: 6 bases; junction bases outside the gene matches: 8. Per germline, CDR1 LGHDT and CDR2 YNNKEL (reference sequence). The CDR3 runs to 15 residues. For the CDR3, the DNA is TGTGCCAGCAGCCTGATGACAGGGATCTCCGGGGAGCTGTTTTTT. It specifies CASSLMTGISGELFF.

This clonotype was seen a few times. The V call is TRBV7-2, the J call TRBJ2-7; TRBD1 agrees at 7 bases. The length of the CDR3 is 15 residues. With 5 bases clipped from V and 4 bases from J, the junction kept 11 bases outside the gene matches. Germline CDR1 is SGHTA and CDR2 is FQGNSA. In DNA, the CDR3 is TGTGCCAGCAGCCTTAGGATAGGGGGCTTGTACGAGCAGTACTTC. This sequence encodes CASSLRIGGLYEQYF.

This sequence joins TRBV11-3 and TRBJ2-1; 7 nucleotides line up with TRBD2. The CDR3 runs to 16 residues. V was pared by 5 bases and J by 4 bases, with 11 bases of the junction left unmatched. CDR1 SGHNT and CDR2 YENEEA come from the germline V gene. The CDR3 DNA follows: TGTGCCAGCAGCGTCATTCGGGGGGTAGGGTACAATGAGCAGTTCTTC. The encoded protein is CASSVIRGVGYNEQFF.

This clonotype was seen only a few times. This chain joins TRBV21-1 and TRBJ2-5; the table assigns TRBD1, which was not confirmed against the DNA. TRBV21-1 represents a pseudogene. The CDR3 is 17 residues long. As DNA, the CDR3 is TGTGCCAGCAGCAACCAATACCGGGACAGGAACCAAGAGACCCAGTACTTC. Its translation: CASSNQYRDRNQETQYF.

This clonotype was counted only a few times. The chain links TRBV4-1 to TRBJ2-5, with D unclear. V lost 1 base, J lost 5 bases, and 11 bases lay in between. Germline CDR1 reads MGHRA; CDR2 reads YSYEKL. This CDR3 is 14 amino acids long. Written as DNA, the CDR3 is TGCGCCAGCAGCCAAGTACCAGGAACGGAGACCCAGTACTTC. It specifies CASSQVPGTETQYF.

This clonotype was picked up one time. A much larger clonotype is one base distant, so this may be a read error. The J gene is TRBJ1-2, the V gene TRBV25-1; no clear D. V dropped 3 bases and J dropped 1 base, with 3 bases sitting between them. The CDR3 covers 12 residues. The germline V gene encodes CDR1 MGHDK and CDR2 SYGVNS. CDR3 in DNA: TGTGCCAGCAGTGACAATAACTATGGCTACACCTTC. Translating it yields CASSDNNYGYTF.

This chain uses TRBV28 with TRBJ1-1; 7 bases are a match to TRBD1. The germline CDR1 and CDR2 sequences are MDHEN and SYDVKM. There are 16 residues in the CDR3. Germline trimming cut 8 bases from V and 0 bases from J; bases unmatched to any gene: 12. CDR3 DNA: TGTGCCAGCCCAAACGCAGGGGGGACCATGAACACTGAAGCTTTCTTT. It encodes CASPNAGGTMNTEAFF.

This clonotype was counted only a few times. This sequence joins TRBV7-2 and TRBJ2-5; 8 bases map to TRBD2. V gave up 5 bases and J gave up 1 base; unmatched junction bases: 6. Germline-derived CDR1 and CDR2 are SGHTA and FQGNSA. There are 15 residues in the CDR3. The DNA of the CDR3 is TGTGCCAGCAGCACCCACCGGGGGGGCCAAGAGACCCAGTACTTC. It codes for CASSTHRGGQETQYF.

The V call is TRBV24-1, the J call TRBJ1-5; 7 nucleotides line up with TRBD1. The trim removed 4 bases at V and 0 bases at J, leaving 5 bases unmatched. Germline V gene sequence: CDR1 KGHDR, CDR2 SFDVKD. The CDR3 length is 16 residues. The CDR3, as DNA: TGTGCCACCAGTGACTCGGGACAGAGTAGCAATCAGCCCCAGCATTTT. The encoded protein is CATSDSGQSSNQPQHF.

V and J are TRBV27 and TRBJ1-2; D not certain. V was trimmed by 5 bases and J by 8 bases, leaving 12 bases between them. The CDR3 contains 12 residues. CDR1 and CDR2 from the germline V gene are MNHEY and SMNVEV (reference sequence). CDR3 nucleotides: TGTGCCAGCAGTGATCAGCTCCGGGGCTACACCTTC. Amino acids: CASSDQLRGYTF.

V is TRBV20-1 and J is TRBJ2-1, with TRBD2 identical over 8 bases. Trimming cost V 6 bases and J 2 bases; bases outside gene matches: 9. This CDR3 has 15 residues. Germline V lookup: CDR1 DFQATT, CDR2 SNEGSKA (reference sequence). The CDR3 DNA reads as TGCAGTGCATCTCATAGCGGGGAACCCTACAATGAGCAGTTCTTC. Protein: CSASHSGEPYNEQFF.

The chain employs TRBV2 and TRBJ1-4; 7 bases align to TRBD1. Unmatched junction bases numbered 5, after V lost 0 bases and J lost 4 bases. The CDR3 runs 16 residues. Germline V gene lookup returns CDR1 SNHLY and CDR2 FYNNEI. Here the CDR3 reads CASSEAGTDLNEKLFF. The CDR3 DNA is TGTGCCAGCAGTGAAGCAGGGACAGACCTTAATGAAAAACTGTTTTTT.

The chain links TRBV18 to TRBJ2-1, with 11 positions matching TRBD2. V gave up 6 bases and J gave up 0 bases; unmatched junction bases: 7. The CDR3 length is 17 residues. Germline values: CDR1 KGHSH, CDR2 LQKENI. CDR3 region: CASSRKTSGDSYNEQFF. In DNA, the CDR3 is TGTGCCAGCTCCCGTAAGACTAGCGGGGACTCCTACAATGAGCAGTTCTTC.

Only a few counts were recorded for this clonotype. The chain couples TRBV11-3 to TRBJ2-1; D unresolved. There are 15 residues in the CDR3. Trimming took 4 bases from V and 6 from J, leaving 16 bases between them. Per the germline V gene, CDR1 is SGHNT and CDR2 is YENEEA. CDR3 in DNA: TGTGCCAGCAGCTCGCGCTCCCAAACGGGCAATGAGCAGTTCTTC. Its protein product is CASSSRSQTGNEQFF.